The source of this T cell receptor (beta chain) is a study of beta chain features in type 1 diabetes. Study-wide background: Cells sorted and examined across all samples totaled roughly 98 million.

Over 95% purity was reached by all sorted populations. Expressed TCRB transcripts were sequenced, since all the RNA that had been isolated was reverse transcribed. TCRdb's copy holds only in-frame clones and misses some; the assay was immunoSEQ multiplex PCR. The sample carries 150,000 or so clones, roughly 9% recorded once. V lost 1 base and J lost 1, with 13 bases in between. Germline CDR1 and CDR2: SGHVS and FQNEAQ. The CDR3 length is 16 residues. Sequenced sample: central memory CD4+ T cells from blood. V usage is TRBV7-8 and J usage is TRBJ2-5, with TRBD1 as a possible D gene (6 bases). This receptor was identified in a woman between 18 and 29 years old in good health. The CDR3 coding sequence is TGTGCCAGCAGCTTAGAGACCAGGGGTTCCCAAGAGACCCAGTACTTC. Translation: CASSLETRGSQETQYF.